This passage covers 17 T cell receptor beta chains from one sample sequenced in a study of radiotherapy plus CTLA-4 blockade in lung cancer. Only in-frame clones appear in the TCRdb table, and some are missing; sequencing was by immunoSEQ multiplex PCR. Of roughly 50,000 clones in the sample, roughly 80% were seen once. The material sequenced was peripheral blood, taken from a patient treated with radiotherapy plus ipilimumab. The receptors stem from a human donor with non-small cell lung cancer who had a partial response to radiotherapy plus ipilimumab.

The chain has TRBV5-1 and TRBJ2-1, with 10 bases lining up with TRBD2. This CDR3 spans 16 amino acids. V lost 1 base, J lost 7 bases, and 8 bases stayed unmatched. Looked up from germline, CDR1 is SGHRS and CDR2 is YFSETQ. The CDR3 loop is CASSLFPAGGLNEQFF. CDR3 bases: TGCGCCAGCAGCTTGTTTCCAGCGGGGGGGCTGAATGAGCAGTTCTTC.

The V gene is TRBV7-7, the J gene TRBJ2-5, with D possibly matching TRBD2 (6 bases). The germline gives CDR1 SSHAT, CDR2 FNYEAQ (reference sequence). The CDR3 runs 14 residues. Trimming left V 1 base short and J 1 base short, with 7 bases between. The CDR3 bases are TGTGCCAGCAGCTTAGTGGGGGGCCAAGAGACCCAGTACTTC. Its translation: CASSLVGGQETQYF.

The J gene is TRBJ1-1, the V gene TRBV27; no definite D call. CDR1 MNHEY and CDR2 SMNVEV come from the germline V gene (reference sequence). V was clipped by 0 bases and J by 0 bases, with 5 bases between them. The CDR3 has 14 amino acids. CDR3 DNA: TGTGCCAGCAGTTTATCTCCCATGAACACTGAAGCTTTCTTT. Its protein product is CASSLSPMNTEAFF.

The chain combines TRBV19 with TRBJ2-7, with 12 bases lining up with TRBD1. From germline, CDR1 is LNHDA and CDR2 SQIVND (reference sequence). Trimming cost V 3 bases and J 3 bases; bases outside gene matches: 3. The CDR3 runs to 15 residues. The DNA for the CDR3 is TGTGCCAGTAGTATCGGGACAGGGGGCTTCTACGAGCAGTACTTC. Its protein product is CASSIGTGGFYEQYF.

This rearrangement joins TRBV14 to TRBJ1-6; D unresolved. The CDR3 has 14 amino acids. Germline CDR1 is SGHDN and CDR2 is FVKESK. Trimming pared 1 base from V and 5 bases from J, leaving 6 bases between. CDR3 loop: CASSQAPDNSPLHF. The CDR3 DNA is TGTGCCAGCAGCCAAGCTCCAGATAATTCACCCCTCCACTTT.

V gene TRBV19 combines with J gene TRBJ1-5, with 7 positions matching TRBD1. The length of the CDR3 is 17 residues. Germline V gene sequence: CDR1 LNHDA, CDR2 SQIVND (reference sequence). J gave up 0 bases and V 3 bases, and 8 bases lay outside the gene matches. CDR3: CASSIRTGGNSNQPQHF. CDR3 in DNA: TGTGCCAGTAGTATCCGGACAGGCGGAAATAGCAATCAGCCCCAGCATTTT.

The V gene is TRBV5-1, the J gene TRBJ2-7; no clear D. The length of the CDR3 is 14 residues. V was shortened by 0 bases and J by 2 bases, with 9 bases between the two germline ends. From germline, CDR1 is SGHRS and CDR2 YFSETQ. The CDR3 coding sequence is TGCGCCAGCAGCTTGGGGGCCATGACCTACGAGCAGTACTTC. Its translation is CASSLGAMTYEQYF.

This chain connects TRBV9 to TRBJ2-3; TRBD2 aligns across 8 bases. V gave up 2 bases and J gave up 4 bases; unmatched junction bases: 9. The CDR3 runs 16 residues. Per the germline V gene, CDR1 is SGDLS and CDR2 is YYNGEE. In nucleotides, the CDR3 is TGTGCCAGCAGCGTCCAGTCGGGGGGGCCGTCAGATACGCAGTATTTT. This translates into CASSVQSGGPSDTQYF.

The chain is built from TRBV5-4 and TRBJ2-7; D call uncertain. This CDR3 is 16 amino acids long. The germline gives CDR1 SGHNT, CDR2 YYREEE (reference sequence). Trimming stripped 0 bases from V and 5 bases from J, with 18 bases between. The CDR3, as DNA: TGTGCCAGCAGCTTGGGGTCAGGCGCAGCCGCCGACGAGCAGTACTTC. This encodes CASSLGSGAAADEQYF.

This clone was counted between two and nine times. The chain links TRBV6-5 to TRBJ1-6; D might be TRBD1 (6 bases). CDR3 length equals 16 residues. V dropped 2 bases and J dropped 5 bases, with 13 bases sitting between them. Germline values: CDR1 MNHEY, CDR2 SVGAGI. CDR3 residues: CASSYDLGADNSPLHF. In DNA, the CDR3 is TGTGCCAGCAGTTACGACCTGGGGGCTGATAATTCACCCCTCCACTTT.

The CDR3 here is CAISDRDRRVNTEAFF. The CDR3 nucleotides are TGTGCCATCAGTGACCGGGACAGACGGGTGAACACTGAAGCTTTCTTT. The chain is built from TRBV10-3 and TRBJ1-1; the match to TRBD1 covers 7 bases. This CDR3 comprises 16 residues. Germline CDR1 ENHRY, CDR2 SYGVKD. Germline trimming cut 3 bases from V and 0 bases from J; bases unmatched to any gene: 7.

The chain combines TRBV7-2 with TRBJ1-1, with D tentatively TRBD1 (6 bases). V was shortened by 3 bases and J by 5 bases, with 13 bases between the two germline ends. This CDR3 region has 14 residues. CDR1 and CDR2 from the germline V gene are SGHTA and FQGNSA. CDR3 in DNA: TGTGCCAGCAGCTTGTACAGGGAGGGGACTGAAGCTTTCTTT. It encodes CASSLYREGTEAFF.

Details on this clone: Other DNA sequences from this sample encode an identical CDR3 as well. This chain links TRBV5-1 with TRBJ1-1; no clear D. V was pared by 0 bases and J by 0 bases, with 3 bases between. The CDR3 runs 13 residues. CDR1 SGHRS and CDR2 YFSETQ come from the germline V gene. CDR3 DNA sequence: TGCGCCAGCAGCTTGGCGGTGAACACTGAAGCTTTCTTT. Its translation: CASSLAVNTEAFF.

The genes are TRBV4-3 and TRBJ2-7; the match to TRBD1 covers 11 bases. Trimming took 1 base from V and 0 from J; bases not matched to a gene: 5. The germline V gene encodes CDR1 LGHNA and CDR2 YSLEER. The CDR3 contains 17 residues. CDR3 nucleotide sequence: TGCGCCAGCAGCCAAGGACTCGGGACAGGGGGCTCCTACGAGCAGTACTTC. As protein: CASSQGLGTGGSYEQYF.

This clone was seen once. This rearrangement joins TRBV2 to TRBJ1-5; D is undetermined. The CDR3 covers 13 residues. V dropped 4 bases and J dropped 0 bases, with 4 bases sitting between them. The germline gives CDR1 SNHLY, CDR2 FYNNEI. CDR3 DNA sequence: TGTGCCAGCAGTGTTTATAGCAATCAGCCCCAGCATTTT. As protein: CASSVYSNQPQHF.

The chain recombines TRBV5-5 with TRBJ2-3; the match to TRBD1 covers 8 bases. Per germline, CDR1 SGHKS and CDR2 YYEKEE (reference sequence). Trimming cost V 1 base and J 4 bases; bases outside gene matches: 8. The CDR3 is 16 amino acids. The CDR3 reads CASSLPAGGAPDTQYF. The DNA for the CDR3 is TGTGCCAGCAGCTTGCCGGCAGGGGGCGCCCCAGATACGCAGTATTTT.

This chain connects TRBV7-9 to TRBJ2-7; the D is unclear. The length of the CDR3 is 14 residues. Per the germline V gene, CDR1 is SEHNR and CDR2 is FQNEAQ (reference sequence). The germline V and J ends were trimmed by 1 base and 2 bases, with 9 bases remaining between them. The CDR3 reads CASSLGAGPYEQYF. CDR3 DNA sequence: TGTGCCAGCAGCTTAGGTGCAGGTCCCTACGAGCAGTACTTC.